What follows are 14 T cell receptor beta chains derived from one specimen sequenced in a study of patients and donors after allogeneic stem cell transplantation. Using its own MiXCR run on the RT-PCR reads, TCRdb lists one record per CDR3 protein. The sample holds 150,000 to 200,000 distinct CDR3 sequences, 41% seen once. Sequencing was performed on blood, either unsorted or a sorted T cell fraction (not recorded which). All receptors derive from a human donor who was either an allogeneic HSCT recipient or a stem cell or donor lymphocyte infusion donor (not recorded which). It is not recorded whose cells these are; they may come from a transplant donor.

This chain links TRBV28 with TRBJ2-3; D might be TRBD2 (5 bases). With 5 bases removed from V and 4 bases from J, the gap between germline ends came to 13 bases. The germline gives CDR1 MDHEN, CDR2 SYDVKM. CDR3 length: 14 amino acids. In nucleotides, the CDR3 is TGTGCCAGCAGTCCTAGTGGGCGGGCAGATACGCAGTATTTT. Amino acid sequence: CASSPSGRADTQYF.

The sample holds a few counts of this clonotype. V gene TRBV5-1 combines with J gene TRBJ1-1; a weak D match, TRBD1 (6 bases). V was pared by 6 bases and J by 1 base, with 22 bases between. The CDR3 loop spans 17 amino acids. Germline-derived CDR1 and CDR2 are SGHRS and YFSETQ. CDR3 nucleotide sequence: TGCGCCAGCACGTCCTTGATTCTCGGACAGAAGAACACTGAAGCTTTCTTT. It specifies CASTSLILGQKNTEAFF. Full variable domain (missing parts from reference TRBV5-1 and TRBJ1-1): KAGVTQTPRYLIKTRGQQVTLSCSPISGHRSVSWYQQTPGQGLQFLFEYFSETQRNKGNFPGRFSGRQFSNSRSEMNVSTLELGDSALYLCASTSLILGQKNTEAFFGQGTRLTVV.

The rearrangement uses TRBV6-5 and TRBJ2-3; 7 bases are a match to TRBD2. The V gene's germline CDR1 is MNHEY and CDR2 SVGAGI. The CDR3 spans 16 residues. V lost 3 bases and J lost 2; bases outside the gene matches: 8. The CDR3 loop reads CASSYGSGGSTDTQYF. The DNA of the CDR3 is TGTGCCAGCAGTTATGGGTCGGGAGGATCCACAGATACGCAGTATTTT.

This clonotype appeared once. The CDR3 region is CASSEEGLVPGDEQFF. The CDR3 DNA follows: TGTGCCAGCAGTGAAGAGGGACTAGTCCCCGGCGATGAGCAGTTCTTC. This rearrangement joins TRBV6-1 to TRBJ2-1, with 8 bases lining up with TRBD2. This CDR3 region has 16 residues. Looked up from germline, CDR1 is MNHNS and CDR2 is SASEGT. V was pared by 1 base and J by 8 bases, with 10 bases of the junction left unmatched.

CDR3 region: CASSYSLAGEYNEQFF. CDR3 coding DNA: TGTGCCAGCAGTTACTCTCTAGCGGGAGAGTACAATGAGCAGTTCTTC. The chain combines TRBV6-2 or TRBV6-3 with TRBJ2-1, with 10 positions matching TRBD2. CDR3 length: 16 amino acids. J was trimmed by 4 bases and V by 0 bases; bases with no gene match: 3. Per germline, CDR1 MNHEY and CDR2 SVGEGT.

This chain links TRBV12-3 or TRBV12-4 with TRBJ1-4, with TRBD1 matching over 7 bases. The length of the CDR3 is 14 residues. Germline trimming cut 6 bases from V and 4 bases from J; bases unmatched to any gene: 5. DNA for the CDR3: TGTGCCAGCAGCCAGGGACAGCTTAATGAAAAACTGTTTTTT. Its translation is CASSQGQLNEKLFF.

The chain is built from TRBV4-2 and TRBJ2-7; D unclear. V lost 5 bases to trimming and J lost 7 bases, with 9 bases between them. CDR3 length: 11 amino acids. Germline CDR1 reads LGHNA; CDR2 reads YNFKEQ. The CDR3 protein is CASSTRKEQYF. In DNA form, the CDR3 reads TGTGCCAGCAGCACCCGAAAGGAGCAGTACTTC.

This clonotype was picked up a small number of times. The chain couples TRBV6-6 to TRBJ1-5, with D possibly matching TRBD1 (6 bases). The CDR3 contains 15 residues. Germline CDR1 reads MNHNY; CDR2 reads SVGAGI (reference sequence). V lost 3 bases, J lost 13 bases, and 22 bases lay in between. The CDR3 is CASSYERGRGPSQHF. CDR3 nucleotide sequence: TGTGCCAGCAGTTATGAACGAGGCAGGGGCCCCTCTCAGCATTTT.

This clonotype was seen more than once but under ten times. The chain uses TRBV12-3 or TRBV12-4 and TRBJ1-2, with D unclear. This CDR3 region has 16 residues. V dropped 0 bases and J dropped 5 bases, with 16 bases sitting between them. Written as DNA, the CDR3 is TGTGCCAGCAGTTTAGCCACCGGGCCTCCCGGGTATGGCTACACCTTC. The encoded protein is CASSLATGPPGYGYTF.

As DNA, the CDR3 is TGTGCCAGCAGCTCTTTACGTCGGCTTGACATTTCAACTAATGAAAAACTGTTTTTT. Its protein product is CASSSLRRLDISTNEKLFF. The chain links TRBV7-9 to TRBJ1-4; D is unresolved. Germline V lookup: CDR1 SEHNR, CDR2 FQNEAQ (reference sequence). Trimming took 4 bases from V and 0 from J, leaving 21 bases between them. CDR3 length: 19 amino acids.

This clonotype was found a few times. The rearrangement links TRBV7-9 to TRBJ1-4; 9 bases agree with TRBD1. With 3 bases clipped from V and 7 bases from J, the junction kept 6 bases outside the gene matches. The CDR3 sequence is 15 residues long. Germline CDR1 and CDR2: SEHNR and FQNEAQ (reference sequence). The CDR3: CASSFSGTGIEKLFF. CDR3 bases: TGTGCCAGCAGCTTTTCCGGGACAGGGATTGAAAAACTGTTTTTT.

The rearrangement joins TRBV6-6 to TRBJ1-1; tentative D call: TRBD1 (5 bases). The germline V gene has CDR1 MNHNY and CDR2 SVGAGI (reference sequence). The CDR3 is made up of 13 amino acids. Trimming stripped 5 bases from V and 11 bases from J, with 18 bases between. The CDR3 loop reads CASSPSAAGYAFF. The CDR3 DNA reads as TGTGCCAGCAGTCCATCCGCGGCAGGGTACGCTTTCTTT.

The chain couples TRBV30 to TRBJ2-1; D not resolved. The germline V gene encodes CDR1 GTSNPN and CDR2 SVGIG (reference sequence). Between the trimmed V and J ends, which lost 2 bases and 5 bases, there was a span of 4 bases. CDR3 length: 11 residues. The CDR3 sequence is CAWSSNNEQFF. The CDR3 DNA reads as TGTGCCTGGAGTTCAAACAATGAGCAGTTCTTC.

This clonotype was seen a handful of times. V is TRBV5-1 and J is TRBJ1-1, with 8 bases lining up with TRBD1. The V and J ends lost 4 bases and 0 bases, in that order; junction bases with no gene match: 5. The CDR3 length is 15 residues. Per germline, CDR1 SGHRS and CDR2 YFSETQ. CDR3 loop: CASSRTGIMNTEAFF. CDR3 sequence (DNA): TGCGCCAGCAGCAGGACAGGGATCATGAACACTGAAGCTTTCTTT.